Presented here are 9 T cell receptor beta chains from one specimen sequenced in a study of CD8+CD57+ T cells in acquired aplastic anemia. Profiling of TCR beta VDJ combinations and CDR3 sequences used genomic DNA as template. TCRdb used MiXCR to reprocess the reads, holding one entry per CDR3 protein. The table includes about 160,000 distinct CDR3 sequences, 71% detected once. Patients chosen for sequencing had shown CD8+CD57+ cell expansion by flow cytometry. Sequencing was carried out using sorted CD4+, CD8+, or CD8+CD57+ T cells (not recorded which) from PBMCs. The receptor source for this set is a human donor with aplastic anemia.

The V gene is TRBV5-4, the J gene TRBJ2-5; a weak D match, TRBD1 (6 bases). The CDR3 runs to 14 residues. The germline CDR1 and CDR2 sequences are SGHNT and YYREEE (reference sequence). V shed 0 bases and J shed 1 base, with 7 bases lying between them. The DNA for the CDR3 is TGTGCCAGCAGCTTGGCAGGGGCCCAAGAGACCCAGTACTTC. Its translation: CASSLAGAQETQYF.

This clonotype appeared a few times. V gene TRBV4-1 combines with J gene TRBJ2-7, with 10 bases identical to TRBD1. The V gene end was trimmed by 4 bases and the J gene end by 1 base; junction bases not matched to a gene: 7. Germline CDR1 MGHRA, CDR2 YSYEKL. The CDR3 loop spans 16 amino acids. The chain's CDR3 is CASSRGGQGPSYEQYF. In nucleotides, the CDR3 is TGCGCCAGCAGCCGGGGGGGACAGGGGCCTTCCTACGAGCAGTACTTC.

Turning to this clonotype: At one end the junction does not follow the germline gene, possibly because of a read error. The chain combines TRBV2 with TRBJ2-1, with D perhaps matching TRBD2 (6 bases). Germline CDR1 and CDR2: SNHLY and FYNNEI. CDR3 length equals 12 residues. CDR3: CASREGTYEQFF. As DNA, the CDR3 is TGTGCCAGCAGGGAAGGGACTTATGAGCAGTTCTTC. Combining the CDR3 with reference TRBV2 and TRBJ2-1 gives the whole variable domain EPEVTQTPSHQVTQMGQEVILRCVPISNHLYFYWYRQILGQKVEFLVSFYNNEISEKSEIFDDQFSVERPDGSNFTLKIRSTKLEDSAMYFCASREGTYEQFFGPGTRLTVL.

This clonotype came up a few times. The chain recombines TRBV11-2 with TRBJ2-7; D is undetermined. V was trimmed by 0 bases and J by 1 base, leaving 10 bases between them. This CDR3 is 15 amino acids long. The germline gives CDR1 SGHAT, CDR2 FQNNGV. Here the CDR3 DNA reads TGTGCCAGCAGCTTAGAGCCAGTTTTATCCTACGAGCAGTACTTC. The encoded protein is CASSLEPVLSYEQYF. Together with reference TRBV11-2 and TRBJ2-7, the CDR3 gives the full variable domain: EAGVAQSPRYKIIEKRQSVAFWCNPISGHATLYWYQQILGQGPKLLIQFQNNGVVDDSQLPKDRFSAERLKGVDSTLKIQPAKLEDSAVYLCASSLEPVLSYEQYFGPGTRLTVT.

This clonotype appeared many times. V and J are TRBV20-1 and TRBJ2-7; TRBD2 aligns across 8 bases. Germline V CDR1 and CDR2: DFQATT, SNEGSKA (reference sequence). J gave up 4 bases and V 0 bases, and 8 bases lay outside the gene matches. This CDR3 is built from 15 residues. The CDR3 loop is CSARETAGDVYEQYF. Written as DNA, the CDR3 is TGCAGTGCTAGAGAGACAGCGGGAGACGTATACGAGCAGTACTTC.

This clonotype was seen just once. The chain carries TRBV12-3 or TRBV12-4 and TRBJ2-7, with D perhaps TRBD1 (6 bases). CDR3 length equals 14 residues. V was trimmed by 7 bases and J by 2 bases, leaving 15 bases between them. The CDR3 DNA reads TGTGCCAGCACCAATACAGGGTTCCCCTACGAGCAGTACTTC. Its translation is CASTNTGFPYEQYF.

This sequence joins TRBV7-9 and TRBJ2-7, with no clear D. CDR1 and CDR2 (germline): SEHNR, FQNEAQ (reference sequence). Deletions cut 10 bases from V and 1 base from J, with 8 bases between. The CDR3 is 11 amino acids. The CDR3 sequence is CATTDSYEQYF. As DNA, the CDR3 is TGTGCCACAACGGATTCCTACGAGCAGTACTTC.

The chain employs TRBV20-1 and TRBJ2-5, with TRBD2 matching over 10 bases. The ends lost 3 bases at V and 5 bases at J; junction bases unmatched: 6. The length of the CDR3 is 14 residues. CDR1 is DFQATT, CDR2 SNEGSKA, per germline (reference sequence). In DNA, the CDR3 is TGCAGTGCTAGGCTCGAGACTAGCGGGGAGACCCAGTACTTC. It codes for CSARLETSGETQYF.

The chain employs TRBV12-3 or TRBV12-4 and TRBJ2-7, with 13 bases aligning to TRBD2. Trimming removed 3 bases from V and 2 bases from J; junction bases left unmatched: 7. This CDR3 region has 17 residues. CDR3 residues: CASSFRSGTSGTYEQYF. DNA of the CDR3: TGTGCCAGCAGTTTTCGTAGCGGGACTAGCGGGACCTACGAGCAGTACTTC.